These T cell receptor beta chains were read from a single sample in a study of cytomegalovirus exposure and HLA in healthy donors. The method was immunoSEQ multiplex PCR; TCRdb's version includes in-frame clones alone and lacks a portion of them. The repertoire holds 150,000 to 200,000 clones, with roughly 80% as singletons. The sequenced sample was PBMCs. The receptors here all came from a male donor in good health and CMV-seronegative. CDR3s leave out the opening cysteine and the closing phenylalanine or tryptophan. Size is stated for part of the rows, as once, few or many counts, or as a class when the clone is expanded.

clone size: NA
J gene: TRBJ1-4
V gene: TRBV19
CDR3 protein: ASTTWGDSSEKLF

clone size: NA
J gene: TRBJ2-5
V gene: TRBV5-1
CDR3 protein: ASSGRQGVSETQY

clone size: NA
J gene: TRBJ1-5
V gene: TRBV5-1
CDR3 protein: ASSLDDRANQPQH

clone size: NA
J gene: TRBJ2-7
V gene: TRBV7-9
CDR3 protein: ASSLARQGHEQY

clone size: NA
J gene: TRBJ2-5
V gene: TRBV6-1
CDR3 protein: ASSKTTSGGETQY

clone size: NA
J gene: TRBJ1-2
V gene: TRBV28
CDR3 protein: ASSSGLANYGYT

clone size: NA
J gene: TRBJ1-1
V gene: TRBV6-5
CDR3 protein: ASSYVRGNTEAF

clone size: NA
J gene: TRBJ1-3
V gene: TRBV5-1
CDR3 protein: ASSQRQAVSGNTIY

clone size: NA
J gene: TRBJ2-3
V gene: TRBV18
CDR3 protein: ASSPLGRQETDTQY

clone size: NA
J gene: TRBJ2-7
V gene: TRBV5-6
CDR3 protein: ASSRPTGPEQY

clone size: NA
J gene: TRBJ1-1
V gene: TRBV18
CDR3 protein: ASQGEPGEAF

clone size: NA
J gene: TRBJ2-1
V gene: TRBV5-1
CDR3 protein: ASSPGGTGDEQF

clone size: NA
J gene: TRBJ2-6
V gene: TRBV7-9
CDR3 protein: ASSSGDPGANVLT

clone size: NA
J gene: TRBJ1-3
V gene: TRBV9
CDR3 protein: ASSVGQGSGNTIY

clone size: NA
J gene: TRBJ1-1
V gene: TRBV25-1
CDR3 protein: ASSELSEAF

clone size: few
J gene: TRBJ2-3
V gene: TRBV7-2
CDR3 protein: ASSIAGGGTDTQY

clone size: NA
J gene: TRBJ2-1
V gene: TRBV13
CDR3 protein: ASSLGTSGGNEQF

clone size: NA
J gene: TRBJ2-7
V gene: TRBV7-8
CDR3 protein: ASSLGVRSGGIEQY

clone size: NA
J gene: TRBJ2-5
V gene: TRBV6-5
CDR3 protein: ASGSFQETQY

clone size: NA
J gene: TRBJ1-6
V gene: TRBV19
CDR3 protein: ASSTEYNSPLH

clone size: once
J gene: TRBJ2-7
V gene: TRBV4-3
CDR3 protein: ASSQVVPSLEQY

clone size: NA
J gene: TRBJ1-1
V gene: TRBV5-5
CDR3 protein: ASSLEGTVLRGAF

clone size: NA
J gene: TRBJ2-1
V gene: TRBV6-1
CDR3 protein: ASSDARGGEQF

clone size: NA
J gene: TRBJ2-1
V gene: TRBV13
CDR3 protein: ASSLRRGSYNEQF

clone size: once
J gene: TRBJ2-3
V gene: TRBV6-5
CDR3 protein: ASSYSGSTDTQY

clone size: NA
J gene: TRBJ1-4
V gene: TRBV4-1
CDR3 protein: ASSQDMGGGEKLF

clone size: NA
J gene: TRBJ2-3
V gene: TRBV6-5
CDR3 protein: ASRRTGADTQY

clone size: NA
J gene: TRBJ2-6
V gene: TRBV7-2
CDR3 protein: ASSLSGSGANVLT

clone size: NA
J gene: TRBJ1-2
V gene: TRBV6-1
CDR3 protein: ASSEIWGQGAFKGYT

clone size: few
J gene: TRBJ1-3
V gene: TRBV5-6
CDR3 protein: ASSFGTATNTIY

clone size: few
J gene: TRBJ1-4
V gene: TRBV5-1
CDR3 protein: ASSLDRSGMSREKLF

clone size: NA
J gene: TRBJ1-1
V gene: TRBV7-8
CDR3 protein: ASSLVGGPGTEAF

clone size: few
J gene: TRBJ2-5
V gene: TRBV6-5
CDR3 protein: ASSARGPQTQY

clone size: once
J gene: TRBJ2-7
V gene: TRBV6-6
CDR3 protein: ASNPDRGGEQY

clone size: few
J gene: TRBJ1-4
V gene: TRBV6-1
CDR3 protein: ASSVLQTHNEKLF

clone size: NA
J gene: TRBJ1-5
V gene: TRBV19
CDR3 protein: ASSMGHLNQPQH

clone size: NA
J gene: TRBJ1-1
V gene: TRBV7-6
CDR3 protein: ASSSGWDTEAF

clone size: few
J gene: TRBJ2-3
V gene: TRBV19
CDR3 protein: ATRTGSPDTQY

clone size: NA
J gene: TRBJ2-2
V gene: TRBV5-1
CDR3 protein: ASSHGDTGELF

clone size: NA
J gene: TRBJ2-4
V gene: TRBV7-2
CDR3 protein: ASSLDRGAFDIQY

clone size: few
J gene: TRBJ1-4
V gene: TRBV28
CDR3 protein: ASSLPQTGSEKLF

clone size: NA
J gene: TRBJ1-1
V gene: TRBV5-1
CDR3 protein: ASTPGGRPEAF

clone size: NA
J gene: TRBJ1-5
V gene: TRBV19
CDR3 protein: ASSITSRDNQPQH

clone size: NA
J gene: TRBJ2-5
V gene: TRBV7-2
CDR3 protein: ASSPRTGFQETQY

clone size: once
J gene: TRBJ2-5
V gene: TRBV27
CDR3 protein: ASIGSGGETQY

clone size: NA
J gene: TRBJ1-1
V gene: TRBV19
CDR3 protein: ASSITRQPNTEAF

clone size: NA
J gene: TRBJ2-7
V gene: TRBV9
CDR3 protein: ASSAGNRGSEQY

clone size: NA
J gene: TRBJ2-7
V gene: TRBV5-4
CDR3 protein: ASSPWSGSGSYEQY

clone size: NA
J gene: TRBJ2-5
V gene: TRBV19
CDR3 protein: ASSIGGNQETQY